This T cell receptor (beta chain) came from a study of regulatory T cells in long-lasting Graves disease. Study findings and constraints: Reduced TCR diversity was observed in persistent Graves' patients versus newly diagnosed patients. With approximately 3,000 shared public clonotypes, persistent patients exceeded new patients, who shared approximately 880. Researchers reported studying only peripheral blood, not thyroid tissue.

Trimming took 6 bases from V and 1 from J; bases not matched to a gene: 4. CDR3 size: 16 residues. Germline CDR1 is SGHRS and CDR2 is YFSETQ. CDR3-region Arm-PCR and iRepertoire HTBI primers produced the TCR beta libraries. TCRdb re-analysed the multiplex PCR reads in MiXCR, keeping a single row per CDR3 protein. The sample contains roughly 560,000 distinct CDR3 sequences, 9.5% to 15% of which appear only once. Time point noted: newly diagnosed GD, antithyroid drugs for less than 3 months. From PBMCs, RNA was extracted and then used to make the TCR library. This clonotype turned up a few times. No antigen is known for it. The same data also contributed to another study, on T cells in Graves' hyperthyroidism and ophthalmopathy. That study adds: Ophthalmopathy prediction by the model preceded onset by a median roughly 6.3 months.

The sequence was collected from a woman in her 30s with Graves disease. The sequencing here drew on peripheral blood mononuclear cells (PBMCs), taken at new diagnosis, from a patient treated with antithyroid drugs. This rearrangement joins TRBV5-1 to TRBJ2-3, with 14 bases matching TRBD2. CDR3 coding DNA: TGCGCCAGCACCCCGGGACTAGCGGGAGGCACAGATACGCAGTATTTT. Translation gives CASTPGLAGGTDTQYF.